This TCR beta chain was retrieved from a study of blood T cells in healthy people across ages. Each sample yielded at least 6.5 million isolated PBMCs. Looked up from germline, CDR1 is SGDLS and CDR2 is YYNGEE. J was trimmed by 4 bases and V by 4 bases; bases with no gene match: 13. The CDR3 sequence is 17 residues long. The authors ran a second PCR of 7 to 11 cycles using a sample-barcoded 5' primer and a J-beta primer mix. The template-switch adaptor was a 5' adaptor with 12 random nucleotides. It tagged each cDNA molecule. CDR3-containing paired-end reads numbering at least 2.5 million came from each sample. One entry per CDR3 protein results from TCRdb running MiXCR on the 5' RACE reads. The sample consists of about 1 million distinct CDR3 sequences, under 45% of them appearing once.

The rearrangement joins TRBV9 to TRBJ2-1; TRBD1 matches 8 bases. Material: blood. This TCR came from a woman aged 60-75 years in good health. The CDR3 sequence: CASSPRPGGVFYNEQFF. CDR3 nucleotide sequence: TGTGCCAGCAGCCCCCGGCCAGGGGGCGTTTTTTACAATGAGCAGTTCTTC.